This T cell receptor (beta chain) was profiled in a study of T cells in Graves' hyperthyroidism and ophthalmopathy. Study at large: At initial diagnosis, before any treatment had begun, peripheral blood was obtained.

Exclusions: uncontrolled infection, other autoimmune disease, pregnancy, lactation. The CDR3 extends over 15 amino acids. Germline V gene lookup returns CDR1 MNHNS and CDR2 SASEGT. V gave up 8 bases and J gave up 1 base, with 17 bases separating them. This clonotype was counted at least ten times. No antigen is known for it. Overall study findings and caveats: Most thyroid clonotypes expanded above 0.001 appeared in blood too. Researchers report that a 13 V-J model separated ophthalmopathy from stable hyperthyroidism.

Amplification of TCR beta CDR3 regions used RNA as the template. A set of HTBI primers served as the primers for a first-round RT-PCR of the TCR CDR3. TCRdb used MiXCR to reprocess the multiplex PCR reads, holding one entry per CDR3 protein. The sample holds hundreds of thousands of distinct CDR3 sequences, roughly 15% seen once. The rearrangement uses TRBV6-1 and TRBJ1-2; D gene unclear. This receptor was taken from a woman aged 40 to 50 with Graves' ophthalmopathy. The sequencing input was blood. CDR3 amino acids: CASRPLDGLNYGYTF. CDR3 nucleotides: TGTGCCAGCCGCCCCTTGGACGGACTTAACTATGGCTACACCTTC.